The 8 T cell receptor beta chains listed next were all sequenced from one sample in a study of PD-L1 blockade in urothelial cancer. The protocol was immunoSEQ multiplex PCR, while the TCRdb copy is restricted to in-frame clones and leaves out a portion. The sample carries tens of thousands of clones, nearly 90% recorded once. The sequenced sample was PBMCs, obtained around atezolizumab (anti-PD-L1) treatment. The receptors stem from a man between 60 and 75 years old with urothelial cancer.

This rearrangement joins TRBV7-2 to TRBJ1-1, with D tentatively TRBD1 (6 bases). Germline V gene data show CDR1 as SGHTA and CDR2 as FQGNSA. The V and J ends lost 8 bases and 3 bases respectively, with 16 bases between them. The CDR3 sequence is 14 residues long. This CDR3 is CASGQQGVYTEAFF. CDR3 nucleotides: TGTGCCAGCGGACAACAGGGAGTATACACTGAAGCTTTCTTT.

This clone was counted a single time. This chain links TRBV18 with TRBJ2-7; D gene uncertain. The CDR3 has 12 residues. The V and J ends lost 6 bases and 3 bases respectively, with 9 bases between them. CDR1 KGHSH and CDR2 LQKENI come from the germline V gene. The CDR3 protein is CASSRSGYEQYF. Written as DNA, the CDR3 is TGTGCCAGCTCCCGGTCTGGCTACGAGCAGTACTTC.

The rearrangement uses TRBV7-3 and TRBJ2-1; 11 nucleotides align to TRBD2. The CDR3 is made up of 14 amino acids. Germline CDR1 and CDR2: SGHTA and FQGTGA. V was pared by 5 bases and J by 6 bases, with 3 bases of the junction left unmatched. CDR3 nucleotides: TGTGCCAGCAGCACTAGCGGGGGCCCCAATGAGCAGTTCTTC. Translated: CASSTSGGPNEQFF.

V is TRBV7-9 and J is TRBJ2-6; 9 bases match TRBD1. The CDR3 contains 17 residues. Trimming at V came to 0 bases and at J to 3 bases, leaving 3 bases not matched to a gene. The germline V gene has CDR1 SEHNR and CDR2 FQNEAQ (reference sequence). DNA for the CDR3: TGTGCCAGCAGCTTAGCGACAGGGGGTTTTGGGGCCAACGTCCTGACTTTC. As protein: CASSLATGGFGANVLTF.

This chain connects TRBV7-9 to TRBJ2-5, with 10 bases that match TRBD2. Germline-derived CDR1 and CDR2 are SEHNR and FQNEAQ (reference sequence). CDR3 length: 16 residues. After removal of 1 base from V and 1 base from J, the junction contained 3 bases not matched to a gene. CDR3 loop: CASSLVSGGFQETQYF. CDR3 nucleotide sequence: TGTGCCAGCAGCTTAGTTAGCGGGGGGTTCCAAGAGACCCAGTACTTC.

The chain is built from TRBV10-3 and TRBJ2-1; tentatively, D is TRBD2 (5 bases). Germline lookup yields CDR1 ENHRY and CDR2 SYGVKD. The germline V and J ends were trimmed by 3 bases and 12 bases, with 24 bases remaining between them. This CDR3 is 16 amino acids long. CDR3 in DNA: TGTGCCATCAGTGACCCTGGACTGCCGTCCGTTCTCGGGCAGTTCTTC. It specifies CAISDPGLPSVLGQFF.

The gene calls are TRBV5-8 and TRBJ2-1; D is ambiguous. CDR3 length: 15 amino acids. V was clipped by 0 bases and J by 2 bases, with 9 bases between them. Germline V gene data show CDR1 as SGHTS and CDR2 as YDEGEE. The CDR3 spells CASSLAGEPYNEQFF. For the CDR3, the DNA is TGTGCCAGCAGCTTGGCGGGTGAACCCTACAATGAGCAGTTCTTC.

This clone occurred once. The chain is built from TRBV21-1 and TRBJ1-3; the table assigns TRBD1, which was not confirmed against the DNA. TRBV21-1 is marked as a pseudogene. The CDR3 runs 15 residues. In DNA form, the CDR3 reads TGTGCCAGCAGCAAAGATGGGGGCCCTGGAAACACCATATATTTT. Translated, it gives CASSKDGGPGNTIYF.